This note documents a single T cell receptor (beta chain) sequence. The data were obtained in a study of PD-1 blockade in mismatch repair-deficient tumors. Germline lookup yields CDR1 MDHEN and CDR2 SYDVKM. This CDR3 comprises 14 residues. With 2 bases removed from V and 6 bases from J, the gap between germline ends came to 13 bases. Method: immunoSEQ multiplex PCR; TCRdb's copy keeps in-frame clones and lacks some. The sample includes 100,000 to 150,000 clones, 86% seen only once; the top ten take less than 15%. The chain employs TRBV28 and TRBJ1-2, with a weak D call TRBD1 (6 bases). Sequences were derived from peripheral blood, sampled 44 weeks after starting pembrolizumab. This clonotype was obtained from an adult with mismatch repair-deficient cancer. CDR3 nucleotides: TGTGCCAGCAGTTTACGAGGACAGATGGATGGCTACACCTTC. Residues: CASSLRGQMDGYTF.